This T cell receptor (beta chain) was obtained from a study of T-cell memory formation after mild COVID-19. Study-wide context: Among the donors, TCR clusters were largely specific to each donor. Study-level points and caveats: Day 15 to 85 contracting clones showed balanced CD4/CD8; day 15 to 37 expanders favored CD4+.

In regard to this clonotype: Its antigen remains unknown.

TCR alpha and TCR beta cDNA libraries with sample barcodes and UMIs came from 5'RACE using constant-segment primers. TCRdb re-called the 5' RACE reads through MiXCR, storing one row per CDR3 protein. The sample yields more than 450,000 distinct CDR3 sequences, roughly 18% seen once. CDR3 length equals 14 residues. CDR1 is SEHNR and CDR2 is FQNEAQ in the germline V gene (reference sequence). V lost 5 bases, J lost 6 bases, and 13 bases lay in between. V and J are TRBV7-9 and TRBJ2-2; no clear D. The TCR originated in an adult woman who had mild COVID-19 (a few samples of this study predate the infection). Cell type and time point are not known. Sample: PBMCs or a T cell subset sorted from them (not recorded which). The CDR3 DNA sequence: TGTGCCAGCAGCCCGGAGACCGTGCCCGGGGAGCTGTTTTTT. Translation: CASSPETVPGELFF.